The next 27 T cell receptor beta chains were all read from a single sample in a study of shared clonotypes between healthy human individuals (dated by TCRdb to 2018 to 2021). Library method: the immunoSEQ multiplex PCR assay. TCRdb's version of the immuneACCESS table is confined to in-frame rearrangements and falls short of the full clone set. An unresolved V gene accounts for under half of the shortfall where checked; the remainder is of unknown origin. For this sample there are about 1.1 million clones; 75% to 85% appear just once. The ten largest clones add up to 0.55% to 0.7% of the sample. The source material was memory CD4+ T cells from PBMCs. The cell subset or site label corresponds to: CD45RA-negative fraction. All receptors derive from a man aged 18 to 35 in good health. Some clones in this sample may be carry-over from other donors' samples.

This clone occurred a few times. The CDR3: CASSYRPGTSGSATQYF. The CDR3 nucleotides are TGTGCCAGCAGCTACCGTCCCGGGACTAGCGGGAGCGCTACGCAGTATTTT. The V call is TRBV5-4, the J call TRBJ2-3; 14 nucleotides align to TRBD2. CDR1 is SGHNT and CDR2 is YYREEE in the germline V gene (reference sequence). Trimming took 3 bases from V and 8 from J; bases not matched to a gene: 11. CDR3 length: 17 residues. Supplemented by reference TRBV5-4 and TRBJ2-3, the full variable domain reads ETGVTQSPTHLIKTRGQQVTLRCSSQSGHNTVSWYQQALGQGPQFIFQYYREEENGRGNFPPRFSGLQFPNYSSELNVNALELDDSALYLCASSYRPGTSGSATQYFGPGTRLTVL.

The V call is TRBV5-1, the J call TRBJ2-5, with no clear D. Germline CDR1 and CDR2: SGHRS and YFSETQ. CDR3 size: 15 residues. With 0 bases removed from V and 2 bases from J, the gap between germline ends came to 11 bases. In nucleotides, the CDR3 is TGCGCCAGCAGCTTGGTCTCACTAACACAAGAGACCCAGTACTTC. Protein sequence: CASSLVSLTQETQYF.

Comment on this clone: Distinct nucleotide sequences in the sample also encode this CDR3. The gene calls are TRBV20-1 and TRBJ2-7; the D is unclear. The CDR3 has 11 residues. CDR1 and CDR2 (germline): DFQATT, SNEGSKA (reference sequence). V lost 6 bases, J lost 4 bases, and 10 bases lay in between. The CDR3 is CSAAVPYEQYF. The CDR3 bases are TGCAGTGCGGCAGTGCCTTACGAGCAGTACTTC.

Comment on this clone: This specimen includes other DNA sequences encoding the same CDR3. The chain links TRBV7-2 to TRBJ2-5; the match to TRBD2 covers 7 bases. The CDR3 covers 13 residues. CDR1 is SGHTA and CDR2 is FQGNSA in the germline V gene. V trimming: 3 bases; J trimming: 2 bases; junction bases outside the gene matches: 0. The DNA of the CDR3 is TGTGCCAGCAGCTTTAGCGGGCAAGAGACCCAGTACTTC. Translation gives CASSFSGQETQYF. Combining the CDR3 with reference TRBV7-2 and TRBJ2-5 gives the whole variable domain GAGVSQSPSNKVTEKGKDVELRCDPISGHTALYWYRQSLGQGLEFLIYFQGNSAPDKSGLPSDRFSAERTGGSVSTLTIQRTQQEDSAVYLCASSFSGQETQYFGPGTRLLVL.

This chain uses TRBV2 with TRBJ1-2; unclear D gene. V was shortened by 6 bases and J by 4 bases, with 9 bases between the two germline ends. CDR1 and CDR2 from the germline V gene are SNHLY and FYNNEI. The CDR3 is 12 amino acids. The CDR3 reads CASRADGYGYTF. The CDR3 DNA sequence: TGTGCCAGCAGGGCGGACGGCTATGGCTACACCTTC.

A word on this clone: Other DNA sequences from this sample encode an identical CDR3 as well. The V call is TRBV2, the J call TRBJ2-7, with D possibly TRBD2 on 5 matching bases. CDR1 and CDR2 from the germline V gene are SNHLY and FYNNEI. Trimming removed 2 bases at V and 0 bases at J, with 5 bases between. The CDR3 is made up of 13 amino acids. The chain's CDR3 is CASSERGSYEQYF. The CDR3 nucleotides are TGTGCCAGCAGTGAACGGGGCTCCTACGAGCAGTACTTC.

The chain couples TRBV27 to TRBJ1-2; D remains ambiguous. V shed 6 bases and J shed 2 bases, with 13 bases lying between them. CDR1 MNHEY and CDR2 SMNVEV come from the germline V gene (reference sequence). The CDR3 consists of 14 residues. Here the CDR3 DNA reads TGTGCCAGCAGGAATTCAGACACGAACTATGGCTACACCTTC. It translates to CASRNSDTNYGYTF.

The chain carries TRBV12-5 and TRBJ2-2; no clear D gene. V was pared by 2 bases and J by 1 base, with 11 bases between. The CDR3 has 16 amino acids. Per germline, CDR1 LGHNT and CDR2 FRNRAP. The DNA of the CDR3 is TGTGCTAGTGGTTTGTTCAGGACCTGGAACACCGGGGAGCTGTTTTTT. Residues: CASGLFRTWNTGELFF.

This chain uses TRBV7-3 with TRBJ2-3, with D unclear. Looked up from germline, CDR1 is SGHTA and CDR2 is FQGTGA. V lost 7 bases, J lost 1 base, and 18 bases lay in between. The CDR3 covers 16 residues. CDR3 in amino acids: CASTPGLSRGTDTQYF. The CDR3 nucleotides are TGTGCCAGCACTCCGGGTTTAAGCCGTGGCACAGATACGCAGTATTTT.

The chain recombines TRBV28 with TRBJ2-6, with 10 bases identical to TRBD2. The germline V gene encodes CDR1 MDHEN and CDR2 SYDVKM. The CDR3 extends over 17 amino acids. J was trimmed by 0 bases and V by 6 bases; bases with no gene match: 5. CDR3 sequence: CASRLAGSLSGANVLTF. In DNA, the CDR3 is TGTGCCAGCAGACTAGCGGGAAGTCTCTCTGGGGCCAACGTCCTGACTTTC.

A remark on this clone: Lacking the conserved final phenylalanine or tryptophan, this CDR3 likely reflects a read error. The chain has TRBV5-6 and TRBJ2-7; D uncertain. The length of the CDR3 is 13 residues. V lost 3 bases to trimming and J lost 4 bases, with 11 bases between them. Germline V gene sequence: CDR1 SGHDT, CDR2 YYEEEE. CDR3 DNA: TGTGCCAGCAGCTCAGGCCCGGCTTACGAGCAGTACCTC. Amino acid sequence: CASSSGPAYEQYL.

V usage is TRBV9 and J usage is TRBJ2-6, with D perhaps matching TRBD2 (5 bases). The CDR3 totals 15 residues. Between the trimmed V and J ends, which lost 2 bases and 8 bases, there was a span of 14 bases. The V gene's germline CDR1 is SGDLS and CDR2 YYNGEE. CDR3 DNA: TGTGCCAGCAGCGTCCGCGGGCGCGACTCCAACGTCCTGACTTTC. Translating gives CASSVRGRDSNVLTF.

A word on this clone: Given a far larger clone just one base away, this is likely a sequencing read error. The rearrangement joins TRBV7-9 to TRBJ2-3; TRBD2 matches 14 bases. Looked up from germline, CDR1 is SEHNR and CDR2 is FQNEAQ (reference sequence). This CDR3 region has 16 residues. The CDR3 sequence is CASSRTSGRSTDTRYF. The DNA for the CDR3 is TGTGCCAGCAGCCGGACTAGCGGGAGGAGCACAGATACGCGGTATTTT.

This rearrangement joins TRBV6-5 to TRBJ2-5, with TRBD2 identical over 11 bases. The J call is doubtful: the DNA matches TRBJ2-7 better. The germline V gene has CDR1 MNHEY and CDR2 SVGAGI. This CDR3 contains 15 residues. CDR3 sequence (DNA): TGTGCCAGCAGGCCCCTAGCGGGAGGCCGGGGCGAGCAGTACTTC. Encoded protein: CASRPLAGGRGEQYF.

The V call is TRBV28, the J call TRBJ2-7, with D tentatively TRBD2 (5 bases). V shed 8 bases and J shed 5 bases, with 16 bases lying between them. Germline V gene data show CDR1 as MDHEN and CDR2 as SYDVKM. The CDR3 length is 13 residues. The CDR3 here is CASAASGIHEQYF. CDR3 nucleotide sequence: TGTGCCAGCGCCGCGTCGGGGATCCACGAGCAGTACTTC.

Only a few counts were recorded for this clone. The CDR3 here is CAGPGYRTGELFF. CDR3 nucleotide sequence: TGTGCCGGACCGGGATATCGGACCGGGGAGCTGTTTTTT. This chain joins TRBV6-4 and TRBJ2-2; perhaps TRBD2 as D (5 bases). V dropped 11 bases and J dropped 5 bases, with 15 bases sitting between them. The CDR3 is 13 residues long. Per the germline V gene, CDR1 is MRHNA and CDR2 is SNTAGT.

The sample holds one count of this clone. The CDR3, as DNA: TGTGCCAGCAGTGAAGACGTATCGGGAGCCTACGAGCAGTACTTC. This gives the protein CASSEDVSGAYEQYF. This chain joins TRBV2 and TRBJ2-7; the D gene is possibly TRBD2 (6 bases). V lost 1 base and J 2 bases, leaving 12 bases between the germline ends. Germline V gives CDR1 SNHLY, CDR2 FYNNEI. This CDR3 is 15 amino acids long.

This chain links TRBV7-9 with TRBJ2-7, with 14 positions matching TRBD2. V lost 4 bases and J lost 6; bases outside the gene matches: 2. CDR1 and CDR2 (germline): SEHNR, FQNEAQ (reference sequence). The CDR3 is 14 residues long. The CDR3 spells CASSSGLAGVEQYF. DNA of the CDR3: TGTGCCAGCAGCTCGGGACTAGCGGGAGTCGAGCAGTACTTC.

This chain links TRBV28 with TRBJ2-6; 7 nucleotides align to TRBD1. The CDR3 is made up of 15 amino acids. Per the germline V gene, CDR1 is MDHEN and CDR2 is SYDVKM. V gave up 6 bases and J gave up 1 base; unmatched junction bases: 3. The CDR3 spells CASRGGASGANVLTF. DNA for the CDR3: TGTGCCAGCAGAGGGGGCGCATCTGGGGCCAACGTCCTGACTTTC.

V is TRBV2 and J is TRBJ1-1; a weak D match, TRBD1 (5 bases). The CDR3 extends over 12 amino acids. Trimming took 7 bases from V and 7 from J, leaving 13 bases between them. CDR1 SNHLY and CDR2 FYNNEI come from the germline V gene. In nucleotides, the CDR3 is TGTGCCAGCATGTCAGGGTTCAGTGAAGCTTTCTTT. This sequence encodes CASMSGFSEAFF.

The chain employs TRBV7-2 and TRBJ2-7, with TRBD2 as a possible D gene (6 bases). CDR1 and CDR2 (germline): SGHTA, FQGNSA. Deletions cut 6 bases from V and 1 base from J, with 13 bases between. The length of the CDR3 is 14 residues. In nucleotides, the CDR3 is TGTGCCAGCAGAAAACCTAGCGAATCCTACGAGCAGTACTTC. Residues: CASRKPSESYEQYF.

The chain uses TRBV5-4 and TRBJ2-1; 8 bases map to TRBD2. Germline lookup yields CDR1 SGHNT and CDR2 YYREEE (reference sequence). Trimming removed 3 bases from V and 1 base from J; junction bases left unmatched: 0. This CDR3 is built from 14 residues. CDR3 protein: CASSSSGSYNEQFF. CDR3 nucleotide sequence: TGTGCCAGCAGCTCTAGCGGGTCCTACAATGAGCAGTTCTTC.

This sequence joins TRBV2 and TRBJ2-6; possible D gene TRBD1, 5 bases. Between the trimmed V and J ends, which lost 2 bases and 4 bases, there was a span of 12 bases. Germline V gene sequence: CDR1 SNHLY, CDR2 FYNNEI. This CDR3 contains 16 residues. The CDR3 loop reads CASSEIQGSGANVLTF. CDR3 DNA: TGTGCCAGCAGTGAAATCCAGGGATCCGGGGCCAACGTCCTGACTTTC.

V is TRBV4-3 and J is TRBJ2-3; 11 positions agree with TRBD2. CDR1 is LGHNA, CDR2 YSLEER, per germline. There are 14 residues in the CDR3. The V and J ends lost 5 bases and 6 bases, in that order; junction bases with no gene match: 4. In nucleotides, the CDR3 is TGCGCCAGCAGCTCTCGGACTAGCGGGGATACGCAGTATTTT. Encoded protein: CASSSRTSGDTQYF.

This clone has just one count. The rearrangement links TRBV27 to TRBJ2-7, with unresolved D. Germline V CDR1 and CDR2: MNHEY, SMNVEV (reference sequence). This CDR3 spans 11 amino acids. V was cut by 6 bases and J by 4 bases, with 7 bases left in between. The DNA for the CDR3 is TGTGCCAGCAGCCCCGAGTACGAGCAGTACTTC. Its translation: CASSPEYEQYF.

The chain links TRBV7-3 to TRBJ2-2; D not resolved. V was pared by 3 bases and J by 9 bases, with 8 bases between. Germline V lookup: CDR1 SGHTA, CDR2 FQGTGA. This CDR3 has 12 residues. The CDR3 DNA reads as TGTGCCAGCAGCTTGTCCCGCCGGGAGCTGTTTTTT. Its translation is CASSLSRRELFF.

In this sample, this clone turned up a few times. The CDR3 is CAWSVGGRSYEQYF. The DNA of the CDR3 is TGTGCCTGGAGTGTAGGAGGCCGCTCCTACGAGCAGTACTTC. V and J are TRBV30 and TRBJ2-5; tentative D call: TRBD2 (5 bases). The DNA end is a closer match to TRBJ2-7, so the J assignment may be wrong. CDR3 length equals 14 residues. CDR1 GTSNPN and CDR2 SVGIG come from the germline V gene (reference sequence).